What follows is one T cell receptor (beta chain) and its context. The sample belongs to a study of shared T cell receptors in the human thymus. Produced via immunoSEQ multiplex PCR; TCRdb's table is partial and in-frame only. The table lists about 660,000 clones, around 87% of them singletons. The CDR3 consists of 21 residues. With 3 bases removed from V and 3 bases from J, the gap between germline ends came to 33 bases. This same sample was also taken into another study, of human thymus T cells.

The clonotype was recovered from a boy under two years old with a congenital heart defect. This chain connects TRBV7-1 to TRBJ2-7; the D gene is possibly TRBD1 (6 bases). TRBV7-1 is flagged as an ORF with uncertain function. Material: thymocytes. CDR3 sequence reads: CASSSLALDTARDTGLYEQYF. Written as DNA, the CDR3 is TGTGCCAGCAGCTCCCTTGCCCTGGATACCGCCCGGGACACCGGACTCTACGAGCAGTACTTC.